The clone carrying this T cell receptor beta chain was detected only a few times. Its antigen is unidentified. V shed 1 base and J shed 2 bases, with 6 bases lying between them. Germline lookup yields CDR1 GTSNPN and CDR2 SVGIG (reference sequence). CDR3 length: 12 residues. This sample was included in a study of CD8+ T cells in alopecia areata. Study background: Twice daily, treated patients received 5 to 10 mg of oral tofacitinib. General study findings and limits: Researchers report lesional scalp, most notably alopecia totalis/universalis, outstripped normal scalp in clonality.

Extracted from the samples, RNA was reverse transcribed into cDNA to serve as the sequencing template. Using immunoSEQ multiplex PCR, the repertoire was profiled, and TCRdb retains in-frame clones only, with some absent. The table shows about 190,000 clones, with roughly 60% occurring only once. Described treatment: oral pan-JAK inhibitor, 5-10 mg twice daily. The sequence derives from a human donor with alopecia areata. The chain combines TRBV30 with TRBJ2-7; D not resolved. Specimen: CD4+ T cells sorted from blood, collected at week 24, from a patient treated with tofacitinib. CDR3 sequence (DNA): TGTGCCTGGAGTGGACTCACCTACGAGCAGTACTTC. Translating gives CAWSGLTYEQYF.